The present T cell receptor (beta chain) was sequenced within a study of Graves' ophthalmopathy and Graves' hyperthyroidism. Findings and limits, study-wide: The model reached approximately 70% sensitivity and about 72% specificity for predicting ophthalmopathy progression.

A remark on this clonotype: The antigen remains unidentified.

RNA transcripts provided the template for amplifying TCR beta CDR3 regions. Following a first-round RT-PCR that used HTBI primers, a second-round multiplex PCR was carried out. A single record per CDR3 protein comes from TCRdb applying MiXCR to the multiplex PCR reads. In the table there are over a million distinct CDR3 sequences, less than 45% of which are singletons. The CDR3 totals 15 residues. Per germline, CDR1 SGHTA and CDR2 FQGNSA. The V and J ends lost 3 bases and 1 base respectively, with 12 bases between them. The TCR originated in an adult man with Graves' hyperthyroidism. The V call is TRBV7-2, the J call TRBJ1-1; D unclear. Sequencing was performed on peripheral blood or thyroid tissue (not recorded which). Here the CDR3 DNA reads TGTGCCAGCAGCTTTGTTGGCACGGGGAACACTGAAGCTTTCTTT. It yields the protein CASSFVGTGNTEAFF.